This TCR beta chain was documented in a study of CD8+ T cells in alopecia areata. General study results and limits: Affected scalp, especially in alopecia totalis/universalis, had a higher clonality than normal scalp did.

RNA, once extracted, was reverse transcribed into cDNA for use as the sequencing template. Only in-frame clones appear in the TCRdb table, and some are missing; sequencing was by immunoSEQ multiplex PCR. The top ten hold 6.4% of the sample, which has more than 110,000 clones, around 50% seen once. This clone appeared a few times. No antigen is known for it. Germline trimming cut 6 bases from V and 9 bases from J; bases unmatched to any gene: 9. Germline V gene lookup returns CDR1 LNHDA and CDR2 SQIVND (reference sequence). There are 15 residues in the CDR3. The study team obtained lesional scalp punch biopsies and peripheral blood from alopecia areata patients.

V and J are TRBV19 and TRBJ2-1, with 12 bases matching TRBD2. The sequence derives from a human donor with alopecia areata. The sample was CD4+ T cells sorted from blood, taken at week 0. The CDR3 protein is CASSAGLAGIGEQFF. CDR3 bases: TGTGCCAGTAGCGCTGGACTAGCGGGGATCGGTGAGCAGTTCTTC.